This T cell receptor (beta chain) was recovered during a study of blood T cell repertoires in COVID-19 (dated by TCRdb to the early 2020s). With regard to the full study: The collaborator samples originated in the United States, Italy and Spain and spanned the acute and convalescent phases of COVID-19. Subjects who had been exposed to COVID-19, were actively infected with it, or had recovered from it provided the deeply sampled blood TCRbeta repertoires that made up the dataset. Samples came from the ongoing ImmuneRACE study (first 160 participants) plus 1,254 subjects from 6 global collaborators. Sample metadata almost always included a de-identified subject ID, COVID-19 status, age in years and sex. The repertoires were released in a freely available public database meant as a resource for research on the immune response to SARS-CoV-2. The prospective study material was composed of cDNA or gDNA derived from T cells, B-cell-depleted T cells, or PBMCs. Where available, HLA class I and class II types were obtained from metadata supplied by the sample provider rather than from assay-based typing.

The research as a whole found: How much clinical and demographic metadata was included differed by source and by participant, and the metadata was provided uncurated.

Whole blood was collected in K2EDTA tubes by collaborating institutions according to the institutions' own protocols. For TCRbeta analysis, collaborators shipped samples as frozen whole blood, isolated PBMCs, or DNA extracted from either of those sample types. The immunoSEQ Assay, a bias-controlled multiplex PCR, was used to amplify TCRbeta CDR3 regions from genomic DNA. Turning to the authors' computational methods: The number of nucleated cells in each sample was estimated from the amplification of reference gene primers within the assay. Sequence reads were collapsed and filtered to measure the absolute abundance of every unique TCRbeta CDR3 rearrangement. For each sample, productive Simpson clonality was calculated as the square root of Simpson's diversity index across productive rearrangements. Drawn from immuneACCESS, this table holds only the in-frame rearrangements with V and J called that TCRdb kept. Clones are partly lost; checked studies trace under half to an unresolved V gene and leave the rest unexplained. From that table come the V and J calls and clone size; the DNA was used to work out D and trimming. The sample table records tens of thousands of clones; around four fifths of these occur just once. Roughly 5% of the sample lies in the top ten.

Points on this clone: There is no known antigen for this receptor. Base quality data are lacking; no much larger clone is found one base away.

Sequenced: peripheral blood. This clonotype was sampled from a man aged 45 to 65 with active COVID-19.

Here is the DNA: TGTGCCAGCAGTACCCGGGACACCCCCTACGAGCAGTACTTC. Its amino acids are CASSTRDTPYEQYF. The chain links TRBV27 with TRBJ2-7; a tentative D call is TRBD1 (6 bases match). The CDR3 sequence holds 14 residues, the cysteine and phenylalanine included. Just CDR3 DNA is preserved here, 42 bases in frame from base 1. Deletion took 5 bases off V and 2 bases off J, with a span of 13 bases between the germline ends. CDR1 is given as MNHEY and CDR2 as SMNVEV, both from the germline V gene (reference sequence).